A single TCR beta chain is shown here with its context. Its antigen is still unknown. CDR1 and CDR2 (germline): MNHEY, SMNVEV (reference sequence). V shed 2 bases and J shed 10 bases, with 12 bases lying between them. The CDR3 totals 14 residues. Every donor gave roughly 9.2 milliliters of peripheral blood. Sample-barcoded 5' priming and a J-beta primer mix drove a second PCR of 7 to 11 cycles. Researchers report that a template-switch adaptor with 12 random nucleotides tagged each cDNA molecule. TCRdb itself ran the 5' RACE reads through MiXCR, one entry per CDR3 protein. The data show fewer than 2,000,000 distinct CDR3 sequences, roughly two fifths seen once. This sample was included in a study of blood T cells in healthy people across ages. Across the study: For every two T cells, template switching captured about one barcoded beta molecule.

Points from the study as a whole: Per-million-T-cell TCR beta diversity fell roughly linearly with age.

The sample comprised blood. J is TRBJ1-6 and V is TRBV27; D is possibly TRBD1 (5 bases). This clonotype was sampled from a human donor in good health. For the CDR3, the DNA is TGTGCCAGCAGTTTACGACAGCTGCGCTCACCCCTCCACTTT. Its translation is CASSLRQLRSPLHF.